The 25 T cell receptor beta chains given below trace back to one sample, sequenced in a study of siplizumab effects on memory and regulatory T cells. TCRdb keeps only in-frame clones here, not all; method: immunoSEQ multiplex PCR. The repertoire holds approximately 92,000 clones, about 94% seen once, with about 1.5% in the top ten. The material sequenced was non-Treg CD4+ T cells sorted from blood. These receptors were taken from a human donor in good health.

V usage is TRBV27 and J usage is TRBJ2-1; no reliable D call. The CDR3 consists of 14 residues. V lost 6 bases to trimming and J lost 0 bases, with 9 bases between them. The germline CDR1 and CDR2 sequences are MNHEY and SMNVEV (reference sequence). This CDR3 reads CASSPDHSYNEQFF. The DNA for the CDR3 is TGTGCCAGCAGCCCAGACCACTCCTACAATGAGCAGTTCTTC.

The J gene is TRBJ2-3, the V gene TRBV6-5; no definite D call. CDR3 size: 14 residues. Trimming took off 6 bases at V and 0 bases at J, with 10 bases between the two ends. Germline V lookup: CDR1 MNHEY, CDR2 SVGAGI. The CDR3 DNA reads TGTGCCAGCAGAGACTCGCTGAGCACAGATACGCAGTATTTT. It specifies CASRDSLSTDTQYF.

The chain carries TRBV19 and TRBJ1-3; no clear D gene. With 4 bases removed from V and 0 bases from J, the gap between germline ends came to 7 bases. The germline V gene has CDR1 LNHDA and CDR2 SQIVND (reference sequence). CDR3 length: 14 amino acids. The CDR3 DNA sequence: TGTGCCAGTAGTAGCGGCCTCTCTGGAAACACCATATATTTT. Protein: CASSSGLSGNTIYF.

The chain carries TRBV28 and TRBJ2-4, with D unclear. Germline lookup yields CDR1 MDHEN and CDR2 SYDVKM. This CDR3 is 16 amino acids long. Deletions cut 4 bases from V and 1 base from J, with 14 bases between. CDR3 sequence reads: CASSSYAILAKNIQYF. The CDR3 region has the DNA TGTGCCAGCAGTTCGTACGCTATTTTGGCCAAAAACATTCAGTACTTC.

A single count supports this clone. The J gene is TRBJ1-1, the V gene TRBV6-1; D is undetermined. The germline V gene has CDR1 MNHNS and CDR2 SASEGT. The CDR3 has 12 residues. The ends were cut back, 6 bases at V and 10 bases at J, with 15 bases in the middle. The DNA of the CDR3 is TGTGCCAGCAGCCCTCCCTCACCAGGAGCTTTCTTT. Translated: CASSPPSPGAFF.

The chain carries TRBV2 and TRBJ2-2, with 12 nucleotides matching TRBD2. Germline values: CDR1 SNHLY, CDR2 FYNNEI. This CDR3 spans 17 amino acids. V shed 10 bases, J shed 6 bases, and the junction held 15 bases outside the gene matches. CDR3 in amino acids: CATKATSGSGRAGELFF. DNA for the CDR3: TGTGCCACTAAGGCGACTAGCGGGAGTGGAAGGGCCGGGGAGCTGTTTTTT.

The V and J genes are TRBV12-5 and TRBJ2-1; maybe TRBD2 (5 bases). Looked up from germline, CDR1 is LGHNT and CDR2 is FRNRAP. The V end was cut by 0 bases, the J end by 5 bases, with 23 bases between. CDR3 length equals 19 residues. The CDR3 DNA reads as TGTGCTAGTGGTTTGGTTTCCGAGGGTCGGCCGCCTAGTAACAATGAGCAGTTCTTC. This translates into CASGLVSEGRPPSNNEQFF.

J is TRBJ1-5 and V is TRBV19, with D maybe TRBD1 (5 bases). Germline loops: CDR1 LNHDA, CDR2 SQIVND (reference sequence). The CDR3 spans 12 residues. The ends were cut back, 5 bases at V and 7 bases at J, with 9 bases in the middle. The CDR3 reads CASSPGTQPQHF. For the CDR3, the DNA is TGTGCCAGTAGTCCAGGGACGCAGCCCCAGCATTTT.

A single count supports this clone. The chain has TRBV7-9 and TRBJ1-1; no reliable D call. Germline V CDR1 and CDR2: SEHNR, FQNEAQ (reference sequence). The ends were cut back, 3 bases at V and 5 bases at J, with 7 bases in the middle. This CDR3 has 12 residues. The CDR3 protein is CASSFGWTEAFF. CDR3 coding DNA: TGTGCCAGCAGCTTCGGGTGGACTGAAGCTTTCTTT.

V gene TRBV10-3 combines with J gene TRBJ2-7; 10 nucleotides match TRBD2. From germline, CDR1 is ENHRY and CDR2 SYGVKD. This CDR3 spans 14 amino acids. J lost 5 bases, V lost 6 bases, and 7 bases had no gene match. This CDR3 is CAIRNSSGSHEQYF. In DNA form, the CDR3 reads TGTGCCATCAGAAATTCTAGCGGGAGCCACGAGCAGTACTTC.

The genes are TRBV28 and TRBJ1-3; D possibly corresponds to TRBD1 (5 bases). CDR3 length: 14 amino acids. V lost 6 bases to trimming and J lost 6 bases, with 15 bases between them. Germline V CDR1 and CDR2: MDHEN, SYDVKM. CDR3 sequence: CASRPAPGINTIYF. CDR3 sequence (DNA): TGTGCCAGCAGACCTGCGCCAGGGATAAACACCATATATTTT. The full variable domain, with the rest looked up from reference TRBV28 and TRBJ1-3, is DVKVTQSSRYLVKRTGEKVFLECVQDMDHENMFWYRQDPGLGLRLIYFSYDVKMKEKGDIPEGYSVSREKKERFSLILESASTNQTSMYLCASRPAPGINTIYFGEGSWLTVV.

The chain carries TRBV4-2 and TRBJ1-4; TRBD1 aligns across 10 bases. The length of the CDR3 is 16 residues. V lost 4 bases, J lost 7 bases, and 9 bases stayed unmatched. Per the germline V gene, CDR1 is LGHNA and CDR2 is YNFKEQ. Here the CDR3 DNA reads TGTGCCAGCAGCCCATACTCATGGGACAGGGGTGAAAAACTGTTTTTT. This translates into CASSPYSWDRGEKLFF.

V gene TRBV28 combines with J gene TRBJ2-7; unclear D gene. Germline CDR1 reads MDHEN; CDR2 reads SYDVKM. The CDR3 spans 15 residues. V was trimmed by 8 bases and J by 0 bases, leaving 17 bases between them. In DNA, the CDR3 is TGTGCCAGCCTTTCTCCGGGCCGAAGCTCCTACGAGCAGTACTTC. Amino acid sequence: CASLSPGRSSYEQYF.

V is TRBV6-5 and J is TRBJ1-1, with D possibly TRBD1 on 5 matching bases. Deletions cut 2 bases from V and 4 bases from J, with 14 bases between. The CDR3 loop spans 15 amino acids. CDR1 and CDR2 from the germline V gene are MNHEY and SVGAGI. Here the CDR3 reads CASSYGPQGRTEAFF. CDR3 bases: TGTGCCAGCAGTTACGGCCCCCAGGGTCGCACTGAAGCTTTCTTT.

This chain links TRBV27 with TRBJ2-6, with a possible D match to TRBD1 (6 bases). Trimming left V 5 bases short and J 0 bases short, with 20 bases between. The length of the CDR3 is 19 residues. Per the germline V gene, CDR1 is MNHEY and CDR2 is SMNVEV (reference sequence). The CDR3 protein is CASSPWGQGSPSGANVLTF. CDR3 coding DNA: TGTGCCAGCAGTCCCTGGGGGCAGGGATCTCCCTCTGGGGCCAACGTCCTGACTTTC.

The CDR3 protein is CASSFRGPNEKLFF. The CDR3, as DNA: TGTGCCAGCAGTTTTAGGGGGCCGAATGAAAAACTGTTTTTT. The chain links TRBV6-5 to TRBJ1-4; 7 nucleotides match TRBD1. The trim removed 4 bases at V and 5 bases at J, leaving 4 bases unmatched. Per germline, CDR1 MNHEY and CDR2 SVGAGI. The length of the CDR3 is 14 residues.

The chain is built from TRBV9 and TRBJ1-1; a possible D gene is TRBD1 (6 bases). The CDR3 covers 14 residues. Germline loops: CDR1 SGDLS, CDR2 YYNGEE. V was clipped by 2 bases and J by 1 base, with 9 bases between them. CDR3 amino acids: CASSVTGRNTEAFF. The CDR3 DNA reads as TGTGCCAGCAGCGTTACAGGGAGGAACACTGAAGCTTTCTTT. The whole variable domain, filled in from reference TRBV9 and TRBJ1-1, reads DSGVTQTPKHLITATGQRVTLRCSPRSGDLSVYWYQQSLDQGLQFLIQYYNGEERAKGNILERFSAQQFPDLHSELNLSSLELGDSALYFCASSVTGRNTEAFFGQGTRLTVV.

The chain carries TRBV28 and TRBJ2-2; tentatively, D is TRBD1 (6 bases). Germline V gives CDR1 MDHEN, CDR2 SYDVKM. This CDR3 comprises 13 residues. The V end was cut by 4 bases, the J end by 6 bases, with 9 bases between. The CDR3 region is CASSSSGAGELFF. The CDR3 DNA is TGTGCCAGCAGTTCATCAGGGGCCGGGGAGCTGTTTTTT.

The rearrangement links TRBV28 to TRBJ1-2; D is unclear. The CDR3 loop spans 11 amino acids. Deletions cut 2 bases from V and 12 bases from J, with 10 bases between. Per the germline V gene, CDR1 is MDHEN and CDR2 is SYDVKM. CDR3 amino acids: CASSLRAGHTF. The CDR3 DNA reads as TGTGCCAGCAGTTTACGGGCGGGTCACACCTTC.

The chain is built from TRBV30 and TRBJ1-2, with D unresolved. V shed 3 bases and J shed 1 base, with 12 bases lying between them. The V gene's germline CDR1 is GTSNPN and CDR2 SVGIG (reference sequence). This CDR3 is built from 14 residues. CDR3 amino acids: CAWRFPGFNYGYTF. The CDR3 DNA follows: TGTGCCTGGAGGTTCCCAGGTTTTAACTATGGCTACACCTTC.

The sample holds one count of this clone. This chain uses TRBV19 with TRBJ2-1; D is undetermined. V lost 5 bases, J lost 6 bases, and 5 bases lay in between. Germline CDR1 reads LNHDA; CDR2 reads SQIVND (reference sequence). CDR3 length: 11 residues. CDR3 nucleotide sequence: TGTGCCAGTAGTGTGATCAATGAGCAGTTCTTC. It is translated as CASSVINEQFF.

The chain is built from TRBV19 and TRBJ2-2; no reliable D call. The germline CDR1 and CDR2 sequences are LNHDA and SQIVND (reference sequence). The CDR3 runs 15 residues. Trimming removed 3 bases from V and 1 base from J, with 9 bases in between. The CDR3 DNA reads TGTGCCAGTAGTATTGGGCAGATGAACACCGGGGAGCTGTTTTTT. This codes for CASSIGQMNTGELFF. Using reference TRBV19 and TRBJ2-2 for the parts outside the CDR3, the full variable domain is DGGITQSPKYLFRKEGQNVTLSCEQNLNHDAMYWYRQDPGQGLRLIYYSQIVNDFQKGDIAEGYSVSREKKESFPLTVTSAQKNPTAFYLCASSIGQMNTGELFFGEGSRLTVL.

The chain employs TRBV6-1 and TRBJ1-1; TRBD1 matches at 7 bases. With V trimmed by 7 bases and J by 0 bases, 5 bases remained unmatched. The CDR3 consists of 14 residues. CDR1 is MNHNS and CDR2 is SASEGT in the germline V gene. This CDR3 is CASNPGQMNTEAFF. The CDR3 nucleotides are TGTGCCAGCAACCCGGGACAGATGAACACTGAAGCTTTCTTT.

The table lists this clone with a few counts. This chain connects TRBV5-4 to TRBJ2-5, with 8 bases identical to TRBD1. J was trimmed by 5 bases and V by 4 bases; bases with no gene match: 7. Germline V gene sequence: CDR1 SGHNT, CDR2 YYREEE (reference sequence). The CDR3 is 14 residues long. CDR3 region: CASSLDRVRETQYF. CDR3 in DNA: TGTGCCAGCAGCCTGGACAGGGTGAGGGAGACCCAGTACTTC.

The chain recombines TRBV25-1 with TRBJ2-7, with D unresolved. The CDR3 has 16 amino acids. Per the germline V gene, CDR1 is MGHDK and CDR2 is SYGVNS. The V end was cut by 2 bases, the J end by 0 bases, with 14 bases between. The CDR3 nucleotides are TGTGCCAGCAGTGAAAGAGCTCCAGTGAGCTCCTACGAGCAGTACTTC. Residues: CASSERAPVSSYEQYF.